This TCR beta chain was documented in a study of siplizumab effects on memory and regulatory T cells. Germline V gene data show CDR1 as MNHNY and CDR2 as SVGAGI (reference sequence). CDR3 size: 16 residues. V lost 2 bases and J lost 5; bases outside the gene matches: 5. Here immunoSEQ multiplex PCR was the method, and the copy in TCRdb shows in-frame clones only, minus some. Among fewer than 20,000 clones listed, roughly 49% were seen once. Over a period of roughly 6 days at 37 degrees C, the mixed lymphocyte reaction cells were cocultured. This clone was observed a handful of times. The antigen remains unidentified.

The specimen was CFSE-low (dividing) CD4+ T cells sorted from an allogeneic mixed lymphocyte reaction. This chain uses TRBV6-6 with TRBJ2-5; 13 bases are a match to TRBD2. The clonotype comes from a human donor in good health; the cells came from an allogeneic mixed lymphocyte reaction. CDR3 DNA: TGTGCCAGCAGTTACCTCGGACTAGCGGGGGAGGAGACCCAGTACTTC. The encoded protein is CASSYLGLAGEETQYF.